This T cell receptor (beta chain) was profiled in a study of cytomegalovirus exposure and HLA in healthy donors. This CDR3 contains 16 residues. V lost 2 bases and J lost 3, with 15 bases in between. Germline V gives CDR1 SEHNR, CDR2 FQNEAQ (reference sequence). Turning to this clone: Its antigen is as yet unknown.

The study ran its PCR with 60 Vbeta and 13 Jbeta primers. The assay was immunoSEQ multiplex PCR, and TCRdb's table has in-frame clones only and misses some. This table has about 150,000 clones, about 80% appearing once. When sampled, the donors appeared nominally healthy, though they likely had unrecorded immune exposures. General study points: Based on reports, TCR beta sequences accurately predicted HLA-A and HLA-B alleles for most subjects. Accounts indicate the classifier identified cytomegalovirus status with strong specificity and sensitivity.

The V call is TRBV7-9, the J call TRBJ2-3; possibly TRBD2 for D (6 bases). Source material: PBMCs. This TCR was sampled from a woman in her forties or fifties in good health and CMV-seropositive. The DNA of the CDR3 is TGTGCCAGCAGCTTATTCCCTAGCGATCCTACAGATACGCAGTATTTT. Protein: CASSLFPSDPTDTQYF.